The sequence of this T cell receptor beta chain was determined in a study of post-analysis software for immune sequencing data. Unique molecular identifiers featured in each of the TCR beta cDNA libraries. Using its own MiXCR run on the PCR reads, TCRdb lists one record per CDR3 protein. The sample has about 180,000 distinct CDR3 sequences, approximately 30% seen once. On this clonotype itself: Its antigen is not known. A read error is possible here, since a much larger clone lies one base away.

Study results and limitations: There were a few TRBV segments more frequent in patients than controls, and TRBV5-6, TRBV5-1 and TRBV20-1 were among them.

The CDR3 covers 11 residues. Germline CDR1 is SQVTM and CDR2 is ANQGSEA. The receptor was derived from a girl aged 5 to 17 with multiple sclerosis. This chain uses TRBV29-1 with TRBJ1-2; TRBD1 is a possible D gene (5 bases). Sequencing was done on a sample of blood. The CDR3 sequence: CSVVDDQGCTF. CDR3 DNA: TGCAGCGTTGTGGACGATCAGGGCTGCACCTTC.